The rows below give T cell receptor beta chains drawn from one sample of a study of CD4 T cells in relation to SARS-CoV-2 and coronaviruses. Their target antigens are unknown. The table came from immunoSEQ multiplex PCR; TCRdb's copy has only in-frame clones and leaves some out. The repertoire includes about 36,000 clones, around 80% of them detected once, and about 2.8% sits in the top ten. The sequencing sample was made of memory CD4+ T cells from PBMCs, cultured in vitro. The receptor source for this set is an adult with COVID-19. Both conserved end residues are part of each CDR3. The D gene is left open where the match is weak. Part of the rows lack a size; the others show once, few, many or a class for expanded clones.

CDR3aa: CASSQAGDYGYTF; CDR3nt: TGCGCCAGCAGCCAAGCTGGAGACTATGGCTACACCTTC; v_gene: TRBV4-1; abundance: NA; j_gene: TRBJ1-2; d_gene: NA
CDR3aa: CASSVRVPFF; CDR3nt: TGTGCCAGCAGTGTTAGGGTTCCGTTCTTC; v_gene: TRBV2; abundance: NA; j_gene: TRBJ2-1; d_gene: NA
CDR3aa: CASSQGTSGQETQYF; CDR3nt: TGTGCCAGCAGCCAGGGGACTAGCGGACAAGAGACCCAGTACTTC; v_gene: TRBV4-2; abundance: NA; j_gene: TRBJ2-5; d_gene: TRBD2
CDR3aa: CASSGPPSSGSRHTGELFF; CDR3nt: TGTGCCAGCAGCGGGCCCCCTTCTAGCGGGAGTCGACACACCGGGGAGCTGTTTTTT; v_gene: TRBV2; abundance: NA; j_gene: TRBJ2-2; d_gene: TRBD2
CDR3aa: CASSFAGGSNQPQHF; CDR3nt: TGTGCCAGCAGCTTCGCGGGAGGTAGCAATCAGCCCCAGCATTTT; v_gene: TRBV7-2; abundance: NA; j_gene: TRBJ1-5; d_gene: NA
CDR3aa: CASSRDRGVAELFF; CDR3nt: TGTGCCAGCTCCCGGGACAGGGGAGTTGCGGAGCTGTTTTTT; v_gene: TRBV18; abundance: NA; j_gene: TRBJ2-2; d_gene: TRBD1
CDR3aa: CASSRLAVNTDTQYF; CDR3nt: TGTGCCAGCAGTCGACTAGCGGTTAACACAGATACGCAGTATTTT; v_gene: TRBV28; abundance: few; j_gene: TRBJ2-3; d_gene: TRBD2
CDR3aa: CASSHTWGHEQYF; CDR3nt: TGTGCCAGCAGTCACACGTGGGGGCACGAGCAGTACTTC; v_gene: TRBV12-3/TRBV12-4; abundance: NA; j_gene: TRBJ2-7; d_gene: NA
CDR3aa: CASSLGVSDTQYF; CDR3nt: TGCGCCAGCAGCTTGGGAGTTTCTGATACGCAGTATTTT; v_gene: TRBV5-1; abundance: NA; j_gene: TRBJ2-3; d_gene: NA
CDR3aa: CASSLGLALNEQFF; CDR3nt: TGTGCCAGCAGTTTAGGACTAGCCCTCAATGAGCAGTTCTTC; v_gene: TRBV27; abundance: NA; j_gene: TRBJ2-1; d_gene: TRBD2
CDR3aa: CASSPADLTDTQYF; CDR3nt: TGTGCCAGCAGTCCGGCGGACCTCACAGATACGCAGTATTTT; v_gene: TRBV28; abundance: NA; j_gene: TRBJ2-3; d_gene: NA
CDR3aa: CAVLAGGPNTGELFF; CDR3nt: TGTGCCGTCCTAGCGGGAGGACCGAACACCGGGGAGCTGTTTTTT; v_gene: TRBV6-5; abundance: NA; j_gene: TRBJ2-2; d_gene: TRBD2
CDR3aa: CASSSTDTQYF; CDR3nt: TGTGCCAGCAGTTCAACAGATACGCAGTATTTT; v_gene: TRBV12-3/TRBV12-4; abundance: NA; j_gene: TRBJ2-3; d_gene: NA
CDR3aa: CANAVDLNTEAFF; CDR3nt: TGTGCCAACGCAGTAGATTTGAACACTGAAGCTTTCTTT; v_gene: TRBV2; abundance: NA; j_gene: TRBJ1-1; d_gene: NA
CDR3aa: CASSGIGADTQYF; CDR3nt: TGTGCCAGCAGTGGGATCGGAGCAGATACGCAGTATTTT; v_gene: TRBV2; abundance: NA; j_gene: TRBJ2-3; d_gene: NA
CDR3aa: CASSGDRNQPQHF; CDR3nt: TGTGCCAGTAGCGGGGACAGAAATCAGCCCCAGCATTTT; v_gene: TRBV19; abundance: NA; j_gene: TRBJ1-5; d_gene: TRBD1